The rows below give T cell receptor beta chains drawn from one sample of a study of blood T cell repertoires in COVID-19. The table came from immunoSEQ multiplex PCR; TCRdb's copy has only in-frame clones and leaves some out. The table lists 70,000 or so clones, 80% to 90% of them singletons. The specimen was peripheral blood. Source of these receptors: a woman of 80 years or more with active COVID-19. Both conserved end residues are part of each CDR3. The D gene is left open where the match is weak. Size is stated for part of the rows, as once, few or many counts, or as a class when the clone is expanded.

j_call | d_call | clone_size | v_call | cdr3_nt | cdr3_aa
TRBJ1-2 | - | - | TRBV5-6 | TGTGCCAGCAGCTTGGCTACAGGGACCTATGGCTACACCTTC | CASSLATGTYGYTF
TRBJ1-5 | TRBD1 | few | TRBV6-2/TRBV6-3 | TGTGCCAGCAGTTACACAGGGGCGGGACAGCCCCAGCATTTT | CASSYTGAGQPQHF
TRBJ1-1 | - | - | TRBV7-9 | TGTGCCAGCAGCTTAATACAACCGAACACTGAAGCTTTCTTT | CASSLIQPNTEAFF
TRBJ2-3 | - | - | TRBV19 | TGTGCCAGTAGTATTTCAGGGGCCCGGGATACGCAGTATTTT | CASSISGARDTQYF
TRBJ1-5 | - | - | TRBV2 | TGTGCCAGCAGTGACTTAGGAGGGACCCGGAGGCCCCAGCATTTT | CASSDLGGTRRPQHF
TRBJ2-7 | - | - | TRBV12-3/TRBV12-4 | TGTGCCAGCAGTTTTCCGGGACACTACGAGCAGTACTTC | CASSFPGHYEQYF
TRBJ2-5 | TRBD2 | - | TRBV6-5 | TGTGCCAGCAGCTTACTAGCGGGAGGGACCCAGTACTTC | CASSLLAGGTQYF
TRBJ1-4 | - | - | TRBV4-2 | TGTGCCAGCAGCCAGGGGCAGGGAGGGGAAAAACTGTTTTTT | CASSQGQGGEKLFF
TRBJ1-4 | - | once | TRBV7-8 | TGTGCCAGCAGCTCTCGACGGAGTAATGAAAAACTGTTTTTT | CASSSRRSNEKLFF
TRBJ2-7 | - | many | TRBV2 | TGTGCCACCTCCGAACGTGGCCACGAGCAGTACTTC | CATSERGHEQYF
TRBJ2-5 | - | - | TRBV11-2 | TGTGCCAGCAGCCCACGCTGGACAGACCAAGAGACCCAGTACTTC | CASSPRWTDQETQYF
TRBJ2-1 | - | - | TRBV3-1/TRBV3-2 | TGTGCCAGCAGCCAAGTTCGTAGCAGCAATGAGCAGTTCTTC | CASSQVRSSNEQFF
TRBJ1-6 | TRBD1 | - | TRBV9 | TGTGCCAGCAGCCCCCAAGGGACAGGCTCGGGGCTAATTTCACCCCTCCACTTT | CASSPQGTGSGLISPLHF
TRBJ2-1 | - | - | TRBV11-2 | TGTGCCAGCAGCTTCTCTGGCGGCGTGGGCAATGAGCAGTTCTTC | CASSFSGGVGNEQFF
TRBJ2-1 | - | - | TRBV15 | TGTGCCACCAGCAGAGATAACGGGGTGGAGCAGTTCTTC | CATSRDNGVEQFF
TRBJ1-4 | TRBD1 | - | TRBV2 | TGTGCCAGGGGGGGACAGTCGACTGAAAAACTGTTTTTT | CARGGQSTEKLFF
TRBJ1-2 | - | - | TRBV5-1 | TGCGCCAGCAGCTTTGCGGGGTCGGGTAGGGGCTACACCTTC | CASSFAGSGRGYTF
TRBJ2-2 | TRBD2 | - | TRBV7-2 | TGTGCCAGCAGCTCGAGGACTAGCGGGAGGACCACGAACACCGGGGAGCTGTTTTTT | CASSSRTSGRTTNTGELFF
TRBJ2-2 | TRBD1 | once | TRBV19 | TGTGCCAGTAGTAGAACCCACAGGGGAACGAGGAACACCGGGGAGCTGTTTTTT | CASSRTHRGTRNTGELFF
TRBJ2-5 | TRBD2 | - | TRBV5-1 | TGCGCCAGCAGCTTGGCGGGTAGCGGGAGGGTAACAGAGACCCAGTACTTC | CASSLAGSGRVTETQYF
TRBJ1-1 | - | once | TRBV11-2 | TGTGCCAGCAGCTTAGTCCGGGGTGACACTGAAGCTTTCTTT | CASSLVRGDTEAFF
TRBJ2-3 | - | - | TRBV15 | TGTGCCACCAGTAGTTCCTATGCAGATACGCAGTATTTT | CATSSSYADTQYF